These 4 T cell receptor beta chains were sequenced from one sample in a study of blood T cell repertoires in COVID-19. This table comes from immunoSEQ multiplex PCR, and its TCRdb copy is limited to in-frame clones, with some not included. The table lists 200,000 to 300,000 clones, roughly 79% of them singletons. The sequencing input was peripheral blood. All receptors derive from a woman of 80 years or more with COVID-19, enrolled during active disease.

The rearrangement links TRBV5-1 to TRBJ1-6; no clear D. Germline-derived CDR1 and CDR2 are SGHRS and YFSETQ. V was clipped by 0 bases and J by 5 bases, with 6 bases between them. This CDR3 has 14 amino acids. CDR3 residues: CASSLVEDNSPLHF. CDR3 nucleotide sequence: TGCGCCAGCAGCTTGGTAGAAGATAATTCACCCCTCCACTTT.

The chain has TRBV28 and TRBJ1-5, with 8 bases matching TRBD1. This CDR3 is built from 16 residues. Germline loops: CDR1 MDHEN, CDR2 SYDVKM. V lost 5 bases, J lost 4 bases, and 10 bases stayed unmatched. This CDR3 is CASSLIRQGRNQPQHF. The DNA for the CDR3 is TGTGCCAGCAGTCTCATCCGACAGGGGCGGAATCAGCCCCAGCATTTT.

V and J are TRBV15 and TRBJ1-4; 7 positions match TRBD1. This CDR3 is built from 15 residues. With 5 bases clipped from V and 7 bases from J, the junction kept 10 bases outside the gene matches. Germline loops: CDR1 LNHNV, CDR2 YYDKDF (reference sequence). The CDR3 coding sequence is TGTGCCACCAGCGCCAAGACAGGGAAGGGTGAAAAACTGTTTTTT. Translating it yields CATSAKTGKGEKLFF.

This chain joins TRBV18 and TRBJ2-1; 8 bases line up with TRBD1. The V gene's germline CDR1 is KGHSH and CDR2 LQKENI. V trimming: 6 bases; J trimming: 2 bases; junction bases outside the gene matches: 6. The CDR3 length is 15 residues. The chain's CDR3 is CASSPGQAAYNEQFF. Here the CDR3 DNA reads TGTGCCAGCTCCCCGGGACAGGCCGCCTACAATGAGCAGTTCTTC.